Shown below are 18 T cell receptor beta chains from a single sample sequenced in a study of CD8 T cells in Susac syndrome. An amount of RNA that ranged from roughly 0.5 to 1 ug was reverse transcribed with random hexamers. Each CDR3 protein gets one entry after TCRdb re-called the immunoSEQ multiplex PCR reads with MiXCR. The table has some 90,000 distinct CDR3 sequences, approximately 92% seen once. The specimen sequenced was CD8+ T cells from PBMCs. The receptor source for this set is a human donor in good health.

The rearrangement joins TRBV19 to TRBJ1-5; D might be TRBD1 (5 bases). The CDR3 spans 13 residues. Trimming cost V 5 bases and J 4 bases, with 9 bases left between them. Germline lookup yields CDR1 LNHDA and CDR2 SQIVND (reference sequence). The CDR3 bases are TGTGCCAGTAGTTCCTCAGGGAATCAGCCCCAGCATTTT. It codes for CASSSSGNQPQHF.

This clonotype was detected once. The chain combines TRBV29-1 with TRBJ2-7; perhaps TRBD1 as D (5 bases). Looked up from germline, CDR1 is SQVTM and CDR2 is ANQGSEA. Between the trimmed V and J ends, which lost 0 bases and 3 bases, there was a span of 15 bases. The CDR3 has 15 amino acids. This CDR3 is CSVEDRQRSYYEQYF. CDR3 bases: TGCAGCGTTGAAGATCGACAGAGATCTTACTACGAGCAGTACTTC.

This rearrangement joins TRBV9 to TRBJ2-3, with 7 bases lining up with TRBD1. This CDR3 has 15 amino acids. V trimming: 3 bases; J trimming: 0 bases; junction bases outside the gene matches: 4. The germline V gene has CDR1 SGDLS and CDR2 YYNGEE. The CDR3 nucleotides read TGTGCCAGCAGCGCAGGACAGGTTAGCACAGATACGCAGTATTTT. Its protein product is CASSAGQVSTDTQYF.

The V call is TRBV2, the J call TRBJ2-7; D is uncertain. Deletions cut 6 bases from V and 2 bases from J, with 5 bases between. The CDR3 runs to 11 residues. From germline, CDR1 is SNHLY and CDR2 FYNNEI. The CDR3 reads CASRLTYEQYF. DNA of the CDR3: TGTGCCAGCAGACTCACCTACGAGCAGTACTTC.

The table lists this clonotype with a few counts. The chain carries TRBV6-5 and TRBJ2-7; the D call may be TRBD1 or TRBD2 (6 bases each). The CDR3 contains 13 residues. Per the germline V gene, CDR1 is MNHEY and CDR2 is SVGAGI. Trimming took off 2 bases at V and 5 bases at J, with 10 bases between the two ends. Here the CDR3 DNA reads TGTGCCAGCAGTTACCCGGGGGCCAACGAGCAGTACTTC. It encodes CASSYPGANEQYF.

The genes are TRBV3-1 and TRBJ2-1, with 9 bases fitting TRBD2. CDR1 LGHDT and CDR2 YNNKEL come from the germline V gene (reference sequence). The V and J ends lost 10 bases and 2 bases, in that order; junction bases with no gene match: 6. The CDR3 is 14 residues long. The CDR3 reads CATSERGAYNEQFF. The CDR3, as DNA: TGTGCCACCTCTGAGCGGGGGGCCTACAATGAGCAGTTCTTC.

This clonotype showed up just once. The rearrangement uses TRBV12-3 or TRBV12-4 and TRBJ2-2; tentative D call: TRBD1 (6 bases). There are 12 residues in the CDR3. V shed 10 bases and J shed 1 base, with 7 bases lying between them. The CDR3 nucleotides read TGTGCCACGGACAGGAACACCGGGGAGCTGTTTTTT. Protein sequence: CATDRNTGELFF.

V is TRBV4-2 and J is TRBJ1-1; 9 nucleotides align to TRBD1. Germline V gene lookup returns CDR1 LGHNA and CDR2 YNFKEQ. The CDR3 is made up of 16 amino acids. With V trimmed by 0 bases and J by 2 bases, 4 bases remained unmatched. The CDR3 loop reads CASSQDPGQGNTEAFF. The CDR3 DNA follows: TGTGCCAGCAGCCAAGATCCGGGACAGGGAAACACTGAAGCTTTCTTT.

The CDR3 DNA follows: TGTGCCAGCAGTACGCGGTTGGAACTAGCCAAAAACATTCAGTACTTC. The encoded protein is CASSTRLELAKNIQYF. The gene calls are TRBV6-6 and TRBJ2-4, with D unclear. This CDR3 is 16 amino acids long. V was shortened by 5 bases and J by 0 bases, with 14 bases between the two germline ends. Germline loops: CDR1 MNHNY, CDR2 SVGAGI (reference sequence).

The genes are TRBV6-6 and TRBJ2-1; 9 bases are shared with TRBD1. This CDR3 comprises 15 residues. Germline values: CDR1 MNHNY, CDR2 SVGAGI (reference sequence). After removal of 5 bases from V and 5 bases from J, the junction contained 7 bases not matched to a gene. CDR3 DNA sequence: TGTGCCAGCAGTACAGGGGGCTTGGTTAACAATGAGCAGTTCTTC. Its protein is CASSTGGLVNNEQFF.

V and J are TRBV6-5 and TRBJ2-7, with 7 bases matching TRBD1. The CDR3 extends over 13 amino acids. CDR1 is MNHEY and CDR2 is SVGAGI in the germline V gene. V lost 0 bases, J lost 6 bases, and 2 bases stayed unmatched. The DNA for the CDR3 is TGTGCCAGCAGTTACTCCCGGGACAGCGAGCAGTACTTC. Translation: CASSYSRDSEQYF.

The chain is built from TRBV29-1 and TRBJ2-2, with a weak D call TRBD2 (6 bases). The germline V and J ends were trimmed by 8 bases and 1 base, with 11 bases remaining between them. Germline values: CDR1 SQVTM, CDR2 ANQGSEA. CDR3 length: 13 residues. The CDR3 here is CSYGGGNTGELFF. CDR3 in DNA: TGCAGCTACGGGGGAGGGAACACCGGGGAGCTGTTTTTT.

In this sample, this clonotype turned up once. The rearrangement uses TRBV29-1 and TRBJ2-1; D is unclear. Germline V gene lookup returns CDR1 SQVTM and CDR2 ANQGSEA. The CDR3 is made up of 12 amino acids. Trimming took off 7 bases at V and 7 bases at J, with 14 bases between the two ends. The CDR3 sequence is CSAWISRNEQFF. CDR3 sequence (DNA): TGCAGCGCCTGGATCAGTAGAAATGAGCAGTTCTTC.

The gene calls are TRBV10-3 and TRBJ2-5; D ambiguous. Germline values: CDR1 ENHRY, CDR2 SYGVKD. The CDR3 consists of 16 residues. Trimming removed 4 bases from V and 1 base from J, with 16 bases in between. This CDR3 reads CAISGGPGNRQETQYF. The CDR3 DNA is TGTGCCATCAGTGGGGGTCCTGGTAACCGCCAAGAGACCCAGTACTTC.

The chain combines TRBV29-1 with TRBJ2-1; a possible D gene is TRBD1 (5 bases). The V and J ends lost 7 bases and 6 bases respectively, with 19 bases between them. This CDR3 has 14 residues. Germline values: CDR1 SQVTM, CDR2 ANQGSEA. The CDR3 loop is CSAAGRVGSNEQFF. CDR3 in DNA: TGCAGCGCTGCAGGCAGGGTAGGATCCAATGAGCAGTTCTTC.

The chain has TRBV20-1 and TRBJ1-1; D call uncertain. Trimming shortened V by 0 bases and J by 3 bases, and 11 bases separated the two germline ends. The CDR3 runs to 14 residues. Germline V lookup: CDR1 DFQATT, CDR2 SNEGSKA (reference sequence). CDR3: CSARDKTAYTEAFF. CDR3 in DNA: TGCAGTGCTAGAGATAAAACAGCTTACACTGAAGCTTTCTTT.

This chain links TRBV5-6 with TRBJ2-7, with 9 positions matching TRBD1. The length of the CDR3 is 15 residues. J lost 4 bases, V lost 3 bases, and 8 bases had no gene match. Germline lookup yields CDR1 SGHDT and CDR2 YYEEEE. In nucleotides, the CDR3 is TGTGCCAGCAGCTCAGAAGGGACAGGGCAGTACGAGCAGTACTTC. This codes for CASSSEGTGQYEQYF.

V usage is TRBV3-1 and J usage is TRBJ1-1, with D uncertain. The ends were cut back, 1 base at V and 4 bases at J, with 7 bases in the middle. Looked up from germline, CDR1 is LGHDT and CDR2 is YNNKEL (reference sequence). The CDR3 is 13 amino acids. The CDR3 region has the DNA TGTGCCAGCAGCCAAGTTCGGGGCACTGAAGCTTTCTTT. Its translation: CASSQVRGTEAFF.